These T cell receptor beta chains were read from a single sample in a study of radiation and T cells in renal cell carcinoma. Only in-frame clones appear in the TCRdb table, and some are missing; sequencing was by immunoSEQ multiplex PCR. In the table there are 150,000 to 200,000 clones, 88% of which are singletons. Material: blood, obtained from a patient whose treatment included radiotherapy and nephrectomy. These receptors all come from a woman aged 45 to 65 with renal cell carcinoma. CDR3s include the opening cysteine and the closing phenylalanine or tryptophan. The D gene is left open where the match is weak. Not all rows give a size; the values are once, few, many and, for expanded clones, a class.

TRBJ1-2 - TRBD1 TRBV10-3 CAISDSPGQGPGYTF TGTGCCATCAGTGATTCACCGGGACAGGGGCCTGGCTACACCTTC
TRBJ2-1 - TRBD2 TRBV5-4 CASSPGTNYNEQFF TGTGCCAGCAGCCCCGGGACTAACTACAATGAGCAGTTCTTC
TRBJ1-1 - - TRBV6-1 CASTTVLMNTEAFF TGTGCCAGCACCACGGTCCTCATGAACACTGAAGCTTTCTTT
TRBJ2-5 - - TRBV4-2 CASSQGSGNRETQYF TGTGCCAGCAGCCAAGGATCGGGGAATAGGGAGACCCAGTACTTC
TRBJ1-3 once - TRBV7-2 CASSRLGEFGNTIYF TGTGCCAGCAGCCGACTTGGGGAATTTGGAAACACCATATATTTT
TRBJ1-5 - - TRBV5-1 CASSLAGHSNQPQHF TGCGCCAGCAGCTTGGCGGGACACAGCAATCAGCCCCAGCATTTT
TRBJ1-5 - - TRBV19 CASSILQGSNQPQHF TGTGCCAGTAGTATCTTACAGGGAAGCAATCAGCCCCAGCATTTT
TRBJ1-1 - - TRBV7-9 CASSSGHLRAFF TGTGCCAGCAGCTCGGGACACCTGAGAGCTTTCTTT
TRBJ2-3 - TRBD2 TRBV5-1 CASNRLAGDSDTQYF TGCGCCAGCAACCGACTAGCGGGGGACTCAGATACGCAGTATTTT
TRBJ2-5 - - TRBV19 CASSSGAAGETQYF TGTGCCAGTAGTAGCGGGGCGGCGGGGGAGACCCAGTACTTC
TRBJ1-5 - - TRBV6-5 CASSYSGNSNQPQHF TGTGCCAGCAGTTACAGCGGTAATAGCAATCAGCCCCAGCATTTT
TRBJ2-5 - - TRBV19 CASSNRGQETQYF TGTGCCAGTAGTAATAGGGGACAAGAGACCCAGTACTTC
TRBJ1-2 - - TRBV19 CASSMGPGGHYGYTF TGTGCCAGTAGTATGGGCCCGGGAGGCCACTATGGCTACACCTTC
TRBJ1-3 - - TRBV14 CASSQARGFRVTSGNIIYF TGTGCCAGCAGCCAAGCACGAGGCTTTCGGGTGACTTCTGGAAACATCATATATTTT
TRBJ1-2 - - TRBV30 CAWSVTSNYGYTF TGTGCCTGGAGTGTAACTTCTAACTATGGCTACACCTTC
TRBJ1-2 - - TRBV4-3 CASSQVRGLEGYTF TGCGCCAGCAGCCAAGTAAGAGGCCTTGAGGGCTACACCTTC
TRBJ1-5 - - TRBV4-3 CASSQDRDSNQPQHF TGCGCCAGCAGCCAAGACAGGGATAGCAATCAGCCCCAGCATTTT
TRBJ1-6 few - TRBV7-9 CASSPDIRGLPLHF TGTGCCAGCAGCCCGGACATCCGCGGCCTCCCCCTCCACTTT
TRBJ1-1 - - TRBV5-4 CASSLDPARGNTEAFF TGTGCCAGCAGCTTGGACCCGGCCCGTGGGAACACTGAAGCTTTCTTT
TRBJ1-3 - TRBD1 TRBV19 CASSSGQISGNTIYF TGTGCCAGTAGTTCGGGACAGATCTCTGGAAACACCATATATTTT
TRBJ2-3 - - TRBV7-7 CASSLGGQDLGTDTQYF TGTGCTAGCAGCTTAGGGGGTCAGGATCTCGGCACAGATACGCAGTATTTT
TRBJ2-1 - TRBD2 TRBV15 CATRAGGPYNEQFF TGTGCCACCCGGGCGGGGGGGCCTTACAATGAGCAGTTCTTC
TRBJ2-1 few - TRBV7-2 CASSLGPSLFF TGTGCCAGCAGCTTAGGGCCATCCCTGTTCTTC
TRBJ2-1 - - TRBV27 CASSTGLPEGEQFF TGTGCCAGCAGTACGGGACTCCCAGAGGGTGAGCAGTTCTTC
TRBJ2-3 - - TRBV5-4 CASSLGASTDTQYF TGTGCCAGCAGCTTGGGGGCTAGCACAGATACGCAGTATTTT
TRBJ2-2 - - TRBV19 CASRQGGTGELFF TGTGCCAGTAGGCAAGGGGGGACCGGGGAGCTGTTTTTT
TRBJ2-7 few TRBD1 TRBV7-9 CASSFLGQGYEQYF TGTGCCAGCAGCTTTTTGGGACAGGGATACGAGCAGTACTTC
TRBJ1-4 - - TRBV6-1 CASVGTVNEKLFF TGTGCCAGCGTTGGGACGGTTAATGAAAAACTGTTTTTT
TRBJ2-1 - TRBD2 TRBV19 CASSAPSGLAGVYNEQFF TGTGCCAGTAGTGCGCCCTCGGGACTAGCGGGGGTTTACAATGAGCAGTTCTTC
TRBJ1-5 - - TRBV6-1 CASSGEGNQPQHF TGTGCCAGCAGCGGGGAGGGCAATCAGCCCCAGCATTTT
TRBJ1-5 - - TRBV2 CASSDRAGQPQHF TGTGCCAGCAGTGACAGGGCTGGACAGCCCCAGCATTTT
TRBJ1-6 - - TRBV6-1 CASSEEGHSPLHF TGTGCCAGCAGTGAAGAGGGGCACTCACCCCTCCACTTT